Listed here is a single TCR beta chain. Its antigen remains unknown. V lost 4 bases and J 7 bases, leaving 14 bases between the germline ends. CDR3 length equals 14 residues. Per the germline V gene, CDR1 is MNHEY and CDR2 is SVGAGI. These data belong to a study of T cell responses to AZD1222 COVID-19 vaccine. Sequencing was performed with immunoSEQ multiplex PCR; in TCRdb, only in-frame clones are kept and a portion is missing. The sample yields about 170,000 clones, around 91% seen once. Study conclusions and caveats: Repertoire collection took place solely once the T cell response had peaked.

The sequences come from peripheral blood, collected on day 0 of AZD1222 vaccination. V usage is TRBV6-5 and J usage is TRBJ1-5, with a tentative D call TRBD1 (6 bases). The sequence was collected from an adult in good health. The CDR3 is CASSSKGVRQPQHF. In DNA, the CDR3 is TGTGCCAGCAGTTCTAAGGGGGTTAGGCAGCCCCAGCATTTT.